A selection of T cell receptor beta chains follows, all from one sample in a study of shared clonotypes between healthy human individuals. Assay used: immunoSEQ multiplex PCR; TCRdb lists only in-frame clones, some missing. The table has about 1.5 million clones, roughly 95% seen once. Sample: naive CD4+ T cells sorted from blood. The receptors were sampled from a man younger than 45 in good health. Each CDR3 is given with its conserved first and last residue. Fields, in order: V gene, J gene, D gene, CDR3 protein, CDR3 DNA. The D gene is left open where the match is weak.

>TRBV18|TRBJ2-1|-
CASSPQRDPNEQFF
TGTGCCAGCTCCCCTCAACGGGATCCCAATGAGCAGTTCTTC
>TRBV28|TRBJ2-7|TRBD2
CASTIMVGGSEQYF
TGTGCCAGCACCATTATGGTCGGGGGGAGCGAGCAGTACTTC
>TRBV19|TRBJ2-5|TRBD1
CASSRDRRQETQYF
TGTGCCAGTAGTAGGGACAGGCGCCAAGAGACCCAGTACTTC
>TRBV28|TRBJ2-7|TRBD2
CASNISGRGSYEQYF
TGTGCCAGCAATATTAGCGGGAGGGGCTCCTACGAGCAGTACTTC
>TRBV11-2|TRBJ2-1|-
CASSLVGGAGNEQFF
TGTGCCAGCAGCCTCGTCGGGGGAGCAGGCAATGAGCAGTTCTTC
>TRBV5-1|TRBJ2-7|-
CASPRTTVPYEQYF
TGCGCCAGCCCAAGGACTACCGTTCCCTACGAGCAGTACTTC
>TRBV19|TRBJ2-7|TRBD1
CASSIGGGQPFTYEQYF
TGTGCCAGTAGTATAGGAGGGGGACAGCCGTTTACCTACGAGCAGTACTTC
>TRBV28|TRBJ1-2|-
CASRTQGRYGYTF
TGTGCCAGCAGAACGCAAGGGCGCTATGGCTACACCTTC
>TRBV7-3|TRBJ2-1|TRBD2
CASSREAGGRNEQFF
TGTGCCAGCAGCAGAGAGGCGGGAGGGCGGAATGAGCAGTTCTTC
>TRBV9|TRBJ1-1|-
CASSVGEGASMNTEAFF
TGTGCCAGCAGCGTAGGTGAAGGGGCCTCCATGAACACTGAAGCTTTCTTT
>TRBV5-6|TRBJ2-7|TRBD1
CASSPGQGFHEQYF
TGTGCCAGCAGCCCGGGACAGGGGTTCCACGAGCAGTACTTC
>TRBV4-3|TRBJ2-7|TRBD1
CASSQVLGTGAWEQYF
TGCGCCAGCAGCCAGGTCCTGGGGACAGGGGCTTGGGAGCAGTACTTC
>TRBV5-4|TRBJ2-1|TRBD2
CASSLAVLAGAPYNEQFF
TGTGCCAGCAGCTTGGCCGTATTAGCGGGAGCTCCATACAATGAGCAGTTCTTC
>TRBV7-2|TRBJ2-2|TRBD1
CASSFLRGQGSGELFF
TGTGCCAGCAGCTTTCTCCGGGGACAGGGGTCCGGGGAGCTGTTTTTT
>TRBV9|TRBJ2-7|-
CASSVASGSYEQYF
TGTGCCAGCAGCGTAGCCAGCGGATCCTACGAGCAGTACTTC
>TRBV18|TRBJ2-7|-
CASSPKAGVTLYEQYF
TGTGCCAGCTCGCCGAAGGCAGGGGTTACGCTCTACGAGCAGTACTTC
>TRBV28|TRBJ1-2|-
CASSSGPGGYGYTF
TGTGCCAGCAGCTCCGGACCGGGTGGCTATGGCTACACCTTC